Sequencing of this TCR beta chain was carried out in a study of blood T cell repertoires in COVID-19. Study-wide background: T cells, B-cell-depleted T cells, or PBMCs provided the cDNA or gDNA that served as material.

Profiled with immunoSEQ multiplex PCR; TCRdb holds only in-frame clones, not every one. This repertoire shows hundreds of thousands of clones, roughly 85% found once; its top ten account for approximately 5.1%. With V trimmed by 1 base and J by 0 bases, 8 bases remained unmatched. Germline CDR1 SGHTA, CDR2 FQGNSA. CDR3 size: 19 residues. The receptor comes from a man in his fifties with active or convalescent COVID-19. This chain links TRBV7-2 with TRBJ2-6; 8 positions agree with TRBD1. The sample comprised peripheral blood. The CDR3: CASSLVGQALFSGANVLTF. The CDR3 DNA reads as TGTGCCAGCAGCTTAGTGGGACAGGCCCTATTCTCTGGGGCCAACGTCCTGACTTTC.